This entry lists 28 T cell receptor beta chains sequenced from one sample in a study of CD8 T cells in ankylosing spondylitis. Notes on the study in general: Seemingly distinctive of ankylosing spondylitis blood was a TCR beta motif formed by eight highly homologous variants.

A single record per CDR3 protein comes from TCRdb applying MiXCR to the 5' RACE reads. The sample has 200,000 to 250,000 distinct CDR3 sequences; 6% to 8.5% are singletons. Their antigens are not known. The sequencing sample was made of blood, either unsorted or a sorted T cell fraction (not recorded which). The receptor source for this set is a male donor with ankylosing spondylitis.

This clonotype was counted ten times or more. The chain employs TRBV20-1 and TRBJ1-2; TRBD1 agrees at 12 bases. This CDR3 is built from 15 residues. The J segment lost 8 bases and the V segment lost 2 bases, leaving 9 bases of the junction unmatched. CDR1 and CDR2 from the germline V gene are DFQATT and SNEGSKA (reference sequence). CDR3 nucleotides: TGCAGTGCTAGACGGTGGGGACAGGGGGCGGGAGGCTACACCTTC. Amino acids: CSARRWGQGAGGYTF.

This clonotype was counted many times. V gene TRBV6-5 combines with J gene TRBJ2-3, with 9 positions matching TRBD2. Germline lookup yields CDR1 MNHEY and CDR2 SVGAGI. There are 16 residues in the CDR3. Trimming took 3 bases from V and 3 from J; bases not matched to a gene: 7. CDR3 nucleotide sequence: TGTGCCAGCAGTTATCTAGCGGGGTCGAATACAGATACGCAGTATTTT. This translates into CASSYLAGSNTDTQYF.

There are many counts of this clonotype. The chain uses TRBV4-3 and TRBJ2-3; TRBD2 matches 9 bases. CDR1 is LGHNA and CDR2 is YSLEER in the germline V gene. The length of the CDR3 is 18 residues. V was pared by 0 bases and J by 3 bases, with 10 bases of the junction left unmatched. CDR3 protein: CASSQDSSGTAITDTQYF. CDR3 in DNA: TGCGCCAGCAGCCAAGACTCTAGCGGGACAGCGATTACAGATACGCAGTATTTT.

This clonotype was counted many times. The chain is built from TRBV7-9 and TRBJ2-1, with D unresolved. Per germline, CDR1 SEHNR and CDR2 FQNEAQ (reference sequence). This CDR3 has 12 amino acids. Trimming took 1 base from V and 7 from J, leaving 5 bases between them. For the CDR3, the DNA is TGTGCCAGCAGCTTAGAGTGGAATGAGCAGTTCTTC. The encoded protein is CASSLEWNEQFF.

This clonotype has a handful of counts. One end of the junction is discordant with germline, which a read error may explain. The CDR3 region is CASSLGGAGQETQYF. The CDR3 DNA sequence: TGTGCTAGCAGTCTAGGGGGTGCGGGACAAGAGACCCAGTACTTC. This chain links TRBV7-7 with TRBJ2-5; D could derive from TRBD1 or TRBD2 (6 bases each). This CDR3 is 15 amino acids long. From germline, CDR1 is SSHAT and CDR2 FNYEAQ (reference sequence).

The chain links TRBV7-6 to TRBJ2-1, with a weak D call TRBD2 (6 bases). Trimming left V 5 bases short and J 2 bases short, with 13 bases between. This CDR3 has 15 residues. Germline values: CDR1 SGHVS, CDR2 FNYEAQ. In DNA, the CDR3 is TGTGCCAGCAGCAAAATGCGGGAACCCTACAATGAGCAGTTCTTC. This codes for CASSKMREPYNEQFF.

This clonotype was seen repeatedly, ten times or more. The chain uses TRBV10-3 and TRBJ1-1; D is unclear. There are 12 residues in the CDR3. The germline V gene has CDR1 ENHRY and CDR2 SYGVKD. The ends were cut back, 5 bases at V and 6 bases at J, with 10 bases in the middle. Written as DNA, the CDR3 is TGTGCCATCAGTACCCCGGCCGCTGAAGCTTTCTTT. Its protein is CAISTPAAEAFF.

This clonotype was found many times. The CDR3 protein is CASSQDLGVHGQFF. The CDR3 DNA reads TGTGCCAGCAGCCAAGATCTCGGGGTGCATGGGCAGTTCTTC. The genes are TRBV4-2 and TRBJ2-1, with a possible D match to TRBD2 (5 bases). This CDR3 is built from 14 residues. Looked up from germline, CDR1 is LGHNA and CDR2 is YNFKEQ. Trimming left V 0 bases short and J 12 bases short, with 15 bases between.

The J gene is TRBJ1-3, the V gene TRBV5-4, with 8 bases fitting TRBD1. The junction had 10 bases not matched to a gene; V was cut back by 4 bases and J by 7 bases. This CDR3 is 15 amino acids long. Per the germline V gene, CDR1 is SGHNT and CDR2 is YYREEE (reference sequence). The CDR3 DNA reads as TGTGCCAGCAGCCCCGGGACAGGTCTGTCGAACACCATATATTTT. This gives the protein CASSPGTGLSNTIYF. The full variable domain, with the rest looked up from reference TRBV5-4 and TRBJ1-3, is ETGVTQSPTHLIKTRGQQVTLRCSSQSGHNTVSWYQQALGQGPQFIFQYYREEENGRGNFPPRFSGLQFPNYSSELNVNALELDDSALYLCASSPGTGLSNTIYFGEGSWLTVV.

This clonotype was seen many times. This chain joins TRBV20-1 and TRBJ2-1; D uncertain. Deletions cut 1 base from V and 3 bases from J, with 16 bases between. Germline CDR1 reads DFQATT; CDR2 reads SNEGSKA (reference sequence). The CDR3 loop spans 16 amino acids. The CDR3 nucleotides read TGCAGTGCTAGAGGGACGGACCACTGGGACTACAATGAGCAGTTCTTC. Translated: CSARGTDHWDYNEQFF.

The V call is TRBV4-3, the J call TRBJ2-1; 9 bases fit TRBD2. V shed 4 bases, J shed 8 bases, and the junction held 12 bases outside the gene matches. This CDR3 contains 16 residues. Germline-derived CDR1 and CDR2 are LGHNA and YSLEER. CDR3 sequence reads: CASSPGLAGEHDEQFF. The CDR3, as DNA: TGCGCCAGCAGCCCCGGCTTAGCGGGAGAGCATGATGAGCAGTTCTTC.

This clonotype showed up just a few times. V gene TRBV20-1 combines with J gene TRBJ2-2, with 8 bases aligning to TRBD2. The CDR3 spans 14 residues. V gave up 5 bases and J gave up 3 bases; unmatched junction bases: 5. CDR1 and CDR2 from the germline V gene are DFQATT and SNEGSKA (reference sequence). The CDR3 DNA reads as TGCAGTGCTCAAAAGCGGGAGTACACCGGGGAGCTGTTTTTT. It codes for CSAQKREYTGELFF.

There are many counts of this clonotype. The V and J genes are TRBV11-2 and TRBJ2-3, with D maybe TRBD2 (6 bases). Trimming left V 4 bases short and J 3 bases short, with 17 bases between. The germline CDR1 and CDR2 sequences are SGHAT and FQNNGV. The CDR3 runs 16 residues. The CDR3: CASSSGTPEGTDTQYF. The DNA of the CDR3 is TGTGCCAGCAGCTCCGGGACTCCCGAAGGGACAGATACGCAGTATTTT.

The J gene is TRBJ2-7, the V gene TRBV15; TRBD1 agrees at 10 bases. The J segment lost 5 bases and the V segment lost 3 bases, leaving 4 bases of the junction unmatched. The CDR3 runs 14 residues. The germline V gene encodes CDR1 LNHNV and CDR2 YYDKDF (reference sequence). The CDR3 bases are TGTGCCACCAGCAGGGGCGGGACAGGGGACGAGCAGTACTTC. Its protein product is CATSRGGTGDEQYF.

This clonotype was picked up many times. This chain links TRBV12-3 or TRBV12-4 with TRBJ2-4, with 9 bases lining up with TRBD1. Trimming cost V 6 bases and J 0 bases; bases outside gene matches: 3. The CDR3 runs to 15 residues. This CDR3 reads CASRDRGAAKNIQYF. The DNA for the CDR3 is TGTGCCAGCAGGGACAGGGGAGCAGCCAAAAACATTCAGTACTTC.

The chain employs TRBV19 and TRBJ1-5; D unclear. This CDR3 has 15 amino acids. V was clipped by 7 bases and J by 0 bases, with 13 bases between them. Looked up from germline, CDR1 is LNHDA and CDR2 is SQIVND (reference sequence). Written as DNA, the CDR3 is TGTGCCAGTAATCCGGACGGATATAGCAATCAGCCCCAGCATTTT. This gives the protein CASNPDGYSNQPQHF.

The sample holds a few counts of this clonotype. The genes are TRBV6-6 and TRBJ1-6; D is possibly TRBD1 (5 bases). Germline-derived CDR1 and CDR2 are MNHNY and SVGAGI (reference sequence). The CDR3 totals 13 residues. V shed 10 bases and J shed 2 bases, with 9 bases lying between them. The CDR3 nucleotides read TGTGCCATCGCAGGGACCTATAATTCACCCCTCCACTTT. Protein: CAIAGTYNSPLHF.

The chain combines TRBV20-1 with TRBJ2-1; 11 bases are a match to TRBD2. Germline V CDR1 and CDR2: DFQATT, SNEGSKA (reference sequence). The CDR3 has 15 amino acids. The J segment lost 7 bases and the V segment lost 2 bases, leaving 7 bases of the junction unmatched. The CDR3 coding sequence is TGCAGTGCTAGACTAGCGGGAGGACTACGGAATGAGCAGTTCTTC. This gives the protein CSARLAGGLRNEQFF.

The table lists this clonotype with a count of one. This rearrangement joins TRBV7-9 to TRBJ1-1; a weak D match, TRBD1 (6 bases). Trimming cost V 5 bases and J 6 bases, with 16 bases left between them. CDR3 length: 14 amino acids. Germline CDR1 reads SEHNR; CDR2 reads FQNEAQ (reference sequence). CDR3 DNA sequence: TGTGCCAGCAGCAGGGACAACATTTTCGCTGAAGCTTTCTTT. Translation gives CASSRDNIFAEAFF.

This clonotype was detected many times. V and J are TRBV5-5 and TRBJ2-1; D remains unclear. This CDR3 has 11 amino acids. Trimming removed 0 bases from V and 9 bases from J, with 4 bases in between. The germline gives CDR1 SGHKS, CDR2 YYEKEE (reference sequence). This CDR3 is CASSLVFEQFF. In DNA, the CDR3 is TGTGCCAGCAGCTTGGTTTTTGAGCAGTTCTTC.

This clonotype came up many times. The chain uses TRBV27 and TRBJ1-6, with TRBD1 identical over 7 bases. In germline, CDR1 is MNHEY, CDR2 SMNVEV (reference sequence). The length of the CDR3 is 15 residues. Trimming removed 5 bases from V and 8 bases from J; junction bases left unmatched: 9. CDR3 sequence (DNA): TGTGCCAGCAGTCCCCTACAGGGGATGGATTCACCCCTCCACTTT. It encodes CASSPLQGMDSPLHF.

There are many counts of this clonotype. The genes are TRBV4-3 and TRBJ1-1, with D maybe TRBD1 (5 bases). Germline V gives CDR1 LGHNA, CDR2 YSLEER. The V gene lost 1 base and the J gene lost 4 bases, with 13 bases spanning the gap. The CDR3 is 15 residues long. In DNA form, the CDR3 reads TGCGCCAGCAGCCAAGTGCCCTGGGGGAGCACTGAAGCTTTCTTT. It is translated as CASSQVPWGSTEAFF.

This clonotype occurred many times. The V and J genes are TRBV11-1 and TRBJ1-1; TRBD1 might be the D (6 bases). Trimming left V 5 bases short and J 0 bases short, with 22 bases between. The CDR3 runs to 18 residues. Germline values: CDR1 SGHAT, CDR2 FQDESV (reference sequence). DNA of the CDR3: TGTGCCAGCAGCCCTCGTTCAGAGGGGGGCCCTATGAACACTGAAGCTTTCTTT. Protein: CASSPRSEGGPMNTEAFF.

This clonotype was seen at least ten times. The rearrangement links TRBV9 to TRBJ2-4; 8 bases align to TRBD1. The CDR3 sequence is 14 residues long. The germline V gene has CDR1 SGDLS and CDR2 YYNGEE. The V and J ends lost 2 bases and 8 bases, in that order; junction bases with no gene match: 6. The CDR3 DNA follows: TGTGCCAGCAGCGTCGGGACAGGAGGGGACATTCAGTACTTC. Translating gives CASSVGTGGDIQYF.

The chain recombines TRBV7-8 with TRBJ1-5; D is perhaps TRBD1 (5 bases). The germline CDR1 and CDR2 sequences are SGHVS and FQNEAQ. There are 17 residues in the CDR3. V was clipped by 5 bases and J by 0 bases, with 17 bases between them. The CDR3 bases are TGTGCCAGCAGCCCCATCCGGGGGGTAAATAGCAATCAGCCCCAGCATTTT. Protein sequence: CASSPIRGVNSNQPQHF.

This clonotype occurred many times. V gene TRBV6-1 combines with J gene TRBJ2-1; 7 nucleotides align to TRBD1. This CDR3 region has 15 residues. Germline V CDR1 and CDR2: MNHNS, SASEGT. Trimming at V came to 10 bases and at J to 0 bases, leaving 9 bases not matched to a gene. The CDR3: CATSTGPNSYNEQFF. CDR3 DNA sequence: TGTGCCACATCGACAGGGCCAAACTCCTACAATGAGCAGTTCTTC.

At least ten counts were recorded for this clonotype. V usage is TRBV6-1 and J usage is TRBJ1-2; D not resolved. The CDR3 has 12 residues. CDR1 and CDR2 (germline): MNHNS, SASEGT. Trimming took off 5 bases at V and 11 bases at J, with 15 bases between the two ends. As DNA, the CDR3 is TGTGCCAGCAGTCAAGGCCTAATAAAGTACACCTTC. This encodes CASSQGLIKYTF.

This clonotype was seen ten or more times. V gene TRBV20-1 combines with J gene TRBJ2-2, with 8 bases fitting TRBD2. CDR1 is DFQATT and CDR2 is SNEGSKA in the germline V gene (reference sequence). The CDR3 sequence is 14 residues long. V was pared by 1 base and J by 6 bases, with 4 bases of the junction left unmatched. The CDR3 reads CSARAGRAAGELFF. In nucleotides, the CDR3 is TGCAGTGCTAGAGCCGGGAGGGCCGCCGGGGAGCTGTTTTTT.